A single TCR beta chain is shown here with its context. Germline V gives CDR1 SGHKS, CDR2 YYEKEE (reference sequence). Deletions cut 1 base from V and 8 bases from J, with 13 bases between. The CDR3 sequence is 14 residues long. The sample originates from a study of molecular identifiers for immune sequencing clone quantification. Naive CD8 libraries were made from around 18,000 to 910,000 sorted cells, and they used 10%, 30% or 50% RNA. Using a CD8+CD4-CCR7+CD45RA+ phenotype, naive CD8 T cells were sorted. The use of previously described methods and listed TCR primers produced the bulk TCR libraries. TCRdb recomputed calls from the PCR reads with MiXCR, one row per CDR3 protein. The repertoire includes around 480,000 distinct CDR3 sequences, about a fifth of them detected once, and more than 0.8% sits in the top ten.

The chain is built from TRBV5-5 and TRBJ2-1; D may correspond to TRBD1 or TRBD2 (5 bases each). The sample comprised naive CD8+ T cells from blood, with Jurkat cell RNA spiked in. Subset specified: FACS-sorted CD8+CD4-CCR7+CD45RA+ naive T cells. The source is a human donor in good health. Some libraries in this study had Jurkat cell RNA spiked in. CDR3 nucleotides: TGTGCCAGCAGCTTGTCCCAGGGACGGGATGAGCAGTTCTTC. Protein: CASSLSQGRDEQFF.